This TCR beta chain came from a study of blood T cell repertoires in COVID-19. Study at large: Some COVID-19 samples were acute and others convalescent; all came from the United States, Italy and Spain. T cells, B-cell-depleted T cells, or PBMCs provided the cDNA or gDNA that served as material.

The germline V gene has CDR1 LNHDA and CDR2 SQIVND (reference sequence). The CDR3 sequence is 15 residues long. Trimming cost V 0 bases and J 7 bases, with 13 bases left between them. Cohort allocation depended upon clinical history that participants reported. In the original processing: Reference gene primer amplification yielded estimated nucleated cell counts. Repertoires were generated with immunoSEQ multiplex PCR, while TCRdb's copy carries only in-frame clones and drops some. Clonal size and the V and J genes are those of that table, whereas D and trimming came from the DNA. This table holds approximately 320,000 clones, around 90% found once.

Sequencing was performed on PBMCs or T cells enriched from blood (not recorded which). The V call is TRBV19, the J call TRBJ2-1; possible D gene TRBD1, 5 bases. The source of this sequence is a woman between 18 and 30 years old who had recovered from COVID-19. This CDR3 is CASSIDLLSGNEQFF. The CDR3 DNA follows: TGTGCCAGTAGTATAGATCTCCTGTCAGGGAATGAGCAGTTCTTC.